This T cell receptor (beta chain) emerged from a study of control samples from healthy donors and cancer patients. This clone was counted only a few times. The V and J ends lost 1 base and 4 bases respectively, with 11 bases between them. Germline CDR1 is LNHDA and CDR2 is SQIVND (reference sequence). The CDR3 consists of 14 residues. Profiling relied on immunoSEQ multiplex PCR, and the TCRdb table lists in-frame clones only, not all of them. This table holds some 120,000 clones, around 93% found once. The specimen was PBMCs. This TCR was recovered from a man aged 45-65 years with head and neck cancer. J is TRBJ2-7 and V is TRBV19, with D possibly being TRBD1 (5 bases). The CDR3 DNA is TGTGCCAGTAGTATAGTGCCGACAGCTTACGAGCAGTACTTC. It encodes CASSIVPTAYEQYF.